The sequence of this TCR beta chain was determined in a study of shared clonotypes between healthy human individuals. Remarks on this clone: What it binds is not known.

CD8 cells regarded as naive lacked CD45RO, were positively chosen for CCR7, and omitted terminally differentiated effector memory CD45RA+ cells. Profiled with immunoSEQ multiplex PCR; TCRdb holds only in-frame clones, not every one. The table includes approximately 2,200,000 clones, around 93% detected once. Study conclusions and caveats: Richness estimates generally favored naive over memory subsets.

The germline V gene encodes CDR1 SEHNR and CDR2 FQNEAQ (reference sequence). V lost 7 bases and J lost 0, with 12 bases in between. CDR3 length equals 14 residues. This rearrangement joins TRBV7-9 to TRBJ2-5; D may be TRBD2 (6 bases). Material for sequencing was naive CD8+ T cells from PBMCs. This receptor was taken from a man between 18 and 35 years old in good health. Some clones in this sample may be carry-over from other donors' samples. The CDR3 spells CASKRAGYQETQYF. CDR3 nucleotides: TGTGCCAGCAAGAGGGCGGGGTACCAAGAGACCCAGTACTTC.